The 11 T cell receptor beta chains below were found in one sample sequenced in a study of naive and memory T cell subsets. Antigen specificity for these receptors is unknown. Both TRBC1 and TRBC2 were covered by a beta constant-region primer of two equimolar oligonucleotides. The ligated cDNA underwent four PCR rounds using SP2 and nested alpha and beta constant-region primers. TCRdb processed the UMI-ligation and nested PCR reads anew with MiXCR; each CDR3 protein has one entry. Of 90,000 to 120,000 distinct CDR3 sequences listed, around 15% are singletons. Study observations and caveats: Especially in CD8 cells, naive repertoires contained a few larger clonotypes, possibly CD45RA-re-expressing memory cells.

The sequenced sample was naive CD8+ T cells from blood. The origin of the receptors is a human donor in good health.

There are a few counts of this clonotype. The chain has TRBV29-1 and TRBJ2-6; D gene ambiguous. This CDR3 comprises 15 residues. V lost 0 bases and J 4 bases, leaving 10 bases between the germline ends. The germline V gene encodes CDR1 SQVTM and CDR2 ANQGSEA. In nucleotides, the CDR3 is TGCAGCGTTGAAGATCCGGAACGGGGGGCCAACGTCCTGACTTTC. This gives the protein CSVEDPERGANVLTF.

This clonotype was seen repeatedly, ten times or more. The chain links TRBV11-2 to TRBJ1-1; D is possibly TRBD1 (5 bases). V shed 1 base and J shed 3 bases, with 12 bases lying between them. Germline V gene lookup returns CDR1 SGHAT and CDR2 FQNNGV. The CDR3 consists of 15 residues. CDR3 in DNA: TGTGCCAGCAGCTTAGTTTGGGACCGAGACACTGAAGCTTTCTTT. Protein sequence: CASSLVWDRDTEAFF.

This clonotype has ten or more counts. The chain uses TRBV4-3 and TRBJ2-7; D might be TRBD1 (6 bases). Germline-derived CDR1 and CDR2 are LGHNA and YSLEER. The V and J ends lost 1 base and 3 bases respectively, with 16 bases between them. The CDR3 length is 16 residues. CDR3 amino acids: CASSQATGLEGYEQYF. CDR3 nucleotides: TGCGCCAGCAGCCAAGCGACAGGCCTAGAGGGCTACGAGCAGTACTTC.

This clonotype occurred a few times. The chain uses TRBV10-3 and TRBJ2-7; 7 bases map to TRBD1. CDR3 length: 12 residues. The trim removed 11 bases at V and 5 bases at J, leaving 9 bases unmatched. Germline V gene lookup returns CDR1 ENHRY and CDR2 SYGVKD. The CDR3 is CAAQGTANEQYF. CDR3 bases: TGTGCCGCGCAGGGGACAGCGAACGAGCAGTACTTC.

This clonotype came up a few times. The rearrangement links TRBV6-1 to TRBJ2-1; 8 bases map to TRBD1. With 3 bases clipped from V and 4 bases from J, the junction kept 2 bases outside the gene matches. Germline loops: CDR1 MNHNS, CDR2 SASEGT. The CDR3 extends over 14 amino acids. CDR3 sequence: CASSDWDRYNEQFF. The CDR3 DNA is TGTGCCAGCAGTGATTGGGACAGGTACAATGAGCAGTTCTTC.

This clonotype showed up just a few times. J is TRBJ2-1 and V is TRBV7-9, with 9 bases fitting TRBD2. The CDR3 is 15 residues long. The V and J ends lost 2 bases and 7 bases, in that order; junction bases with no gene match: 6. Germline V CDR1 and CDR2: SEHNR, FQNEAQ (reference sequence). CDR3 sequence (DNA): TGTGCCAGCAGCTTACCCCTGGCGGGGGGGAATGAGCAGTTCTTC. This sequence encodes CASSLPLAGGNEQFF.

J is TRBJ2-2 and V is TRBV9; no firm D call. Trimming stripped 5 bases from V and 4 bases from J, with 15 bases between. This CDR3 spans 15 amino acids. Per the germline V gene, CDR1 is SGDLS and CDR2 is YYNGEE. This CDR3 reads CASSLDGGATGELFF. For the CDR3, the DNA is TGTGCCAGCAGTTTGGACGGTGGAGCCACCGGGGAGCTGTTTTTT.

This chain uses TRBV29-1 with TRBJ1-5, with D uncertain. The V end was cut by 3 bases, the J end by 0 bases, with 6 bases between. Per germline, CDR1 SQVTM and CDR2 ANQGSEA. CDR3 size: 13 residues. CDR3: CSVEDDSNQPQHF. CDR3 coding DNA: TGCAGCGTTGAGGACGATAGCAATCAGCCCCAGCATTTT. Full variable domain (rest looked up from reference TRBV29-1 and TRBJ1-5): SAVISQKPSRDICQRGTSLTIQCQVDSQVTMMFWYRQQPGQSLTLIATANQGSEATYESGFVIDKFPISRPNLTFSTLTVSNMSPEDSSIYLCSVEDDSNQPQHFGDGTRLSIL.

This clonotype has ten or more counts. The chain couples TRBV19 to TRBJ1-1; D is uncertain. The CDR3 consists of 12 residues. The V gene lost 1 base and the J gene lost 11 bases, with 11 bases spanning the gap. Germline V CDR1 and CDR2: LNHDA, SQIVND (reference sequence). CDR3 bases: TGTGCCAGTAGTATAGGGCGGAGTGGGGCTTTCTTT. It is translated as CASSIGRSGAFF.

The chain links TRBV5-1 to TRBJ2-3; D gene unclear. Germline CDR1 and CDR2: SGHRS and YFSETQ. This CDR3 is built from 19 residues. Trimming shortened V by 0 bases and J by 0 bases, and 20 bases separated the two germline ends. For the CDR3, the DNA is TGCGCCAGCAGCTTGGAGGCCCAACCGTCCGCGACTAGCACAGATACGCAGTATTTT. Translation: CASSLEAQPSATSTDTQYF.

V usage is TRBV3-1 and J usage is TRBJ2-5, with a possible D match to TRBD1 (5 bases). V was pared by 7 bases and J by 5 bases, with 17 bases between. Germline V lookup: CDR1 LGHDT, CDR2 YNNKEL (reference sequence). The CDR3 runs 14 residues. CDR3 sequence reads: CASTSSRGTETQYF. Here the CDR3 DNA reads TGTGCCAGCACATCCTCTAGGGGAACTGAGACCCAGTACTTC.